A single sample is the source of the 18 T cell receptor beta chains below, sequenced in a study of Ad26.COV2.S vaccination and SARS-CoV-2 variants listed by TCRdb under 2021. Read against the paper, the sample's treatment or condition label means: around 19 received Ad26.COV2.S at low or high dose, single or two shots; about 5 received placebo; per-sample allocation not given. Repertoires of vaccine and placebo recipients were sequenced from samples taken on day 63 after the first injection. Libraries were constructed by the immunoSEQ multiplex PCR assay. Drawn from immuneACCESS, this table holds only the in-frame rearrangements with V and J called that TCRdb kept. Clones are partly lost; checked studies trace under half to an unresolved V gene and leave the rest unexplained. Within this sample are 500,000 or so clones, with around 90% of them counted one time only. 9.5% to 15% of the sample belongs to the ten largest clones.

This sample comprised peripheral blood, obtained in a trial of Ad26.COV2.S vaccine versus placebo. The receptors shown here come from a person aged 18 to 65 who received the Ad26.COV2.S COVID-19 vaccine or a placebo.

V usage is TRBV28 and J usage is TRBJ1-5; 8 positions agree with TRBD1. Germline assignment: CDR1 MDHEN and CDR2 SYDVKM. V shed 6 bases, J shed 11 bases, and the junction held 9 bases outside the gene matches. The CDR3 contains 13 residues. The CDR3 region is CASREQGGLTQHF. The CDR3 coding sequence is TGTGCCAGCAGAGAACAGGGGGGGTTGACCCAGCATTTT.

The chain uses TRBV6-2 or TRBV6-3 and TRBJ2-3; D ambiguous. Germline CDR1 and CDR2: MNHEY and SVGEGT. The CDR3 is 14 residues long. The V gene lost 3 bases and the J gene lost 3 bases, with 10 bases spanning the gap. The CDR3: CASSYSLGTDTQYF. Here the CDR3 DNA reads TGTGCCAGCAGTTATTCATTGGGGACAGATACGCAGTATTTT.

CDR3 nucleotides: TGTGCCAGCAGCCCCACAGGGGCCGGGGAGCAGTTCTTC. Translated: CASSPTGAGEQFF. V is TRBV11-3 and J is TRBJ2-1; 7 positions match TRBD1. V lost 5 bases to trimming and J lost 10 bases; unmatched junction nucleotides: 8. The length of the CDR3 is 13 residues. Germline V gives CDR1 SGHNT, CDR2 YENEEA.

The chain employs TRBV28 and TRBJ2-1, with D possibly TRBD2 on 6 matching bases. The CDR3 is 14 amino acids. Germline-derived CDR1 and CDR2 are MDHEN and SYDVKM. Between the trimmed V and J ends, which lost 3 bases and 6 bases, there was a span of 12 bases. The chain's CDR3 is CASSLVVSGNEQFF. Written as DNA, the CDR3 is TGTGCCAGCAGTTTGGTCGTTAGCGGCAATGAGCAGTTCTTC.

The rearrangement uses TRBV10-3 and TRBJ2-5, with a possible D match to TRBD1 (5 bases). Trimming pared 3 bases from V and 7 bases from J, leaving 18 bases between. CDR1 is ENHRY, CDR2 SYGVKD, per germline. The CDR3 consists of 15 residues. The CDR3 reads CAISDPAGPEGTQYF. The CDR3, as DNA: TGTGCCATCAGTGACCCCGCAGGGCCCGAAGGGACCCAGTACTTC.

The CDR3 coding sequence is TGTGCCTGGAGTCCCAAGGGACCATCACGGTTCTACGAGCAGTACTTC. Translating it yields CAWSPKGPSRFYEQYF. V gene TRBV30 combines with J gene TRBJ2-7, with D perhaps TRBD1 or TRBD2 (5 bases each). The CDR3 has 16 residues. Trimming took 2 bases from V and 3 from J, leaving 20 bases between them. Looked up from germline, CDR1 is GTSNPN and CDR2 is SVGIG (reference sequence). The full variable domain, its missing parts supplied by reference TRBV30 and TRBJ2-7, is SQTIHQWPATLVQPVGSPLSLECTVEGTSNPNLYWYRQAAGRGLQLLFYSVGIGQISSEVPQNLSASRPQDRQFILSSKKLLLSDSGFYLCAWSPKGPSRFYEQYFGPGTRLTVT.

This clone was seen only a few times. The V call is TRBV6-5, the J call TRBJ2-7; D gene ambiguous. The CDR3 covers 13 residues. Germline loops: CDR1 MNHEY, CDR2 SVGAGI. V was shortened by 5 bases and J by 6 bases, with 14 bases between the two germline ends. Here the CDR3 DNA reads TGTGCCAGCAGTCCTAGACTCGTATCCGAGCAGTACTTC. This sequence encodes CASSPRLVSEQYF.

This clone was counted a single time. The CDR3 sequence: CASSPAGRGDTQYF. The CDR3 region has the DNA TGTGCCAGCAGCCCCGCTGGGAGGGGGGATACGCAGTATTTT. The chain has TRBV5-6 and TRBJ2-3; possibly TRBD2 for D (7 bases). This CDR3 contains 14 residues. Germline CDR1 reads SGHDT; CDR2 reads YYEEEE. Trimming shortened V by 4 bases and J by 6 bases, and 15 bases separated the two germline ends.

The gene calls are TRBV10-3 and TRBJ2-3; TRBD1 matches 7 bases. V trimming: 10 bases; J trimming: 1 base; junction bases outside the gene matches: 2. This CDR3 contains 12 residues. The germline V gene has CDR1 ENHRY and CDR2 SYGVKD. CDR3 residues: CATTGGTDTQYF. The CDR3 DNA sequence: TGTGCCACAACAGGGGGCACAGATACGCAGTATTTT.

A note on this clone: The sample has other DNA sequences that encode this CDR3 too. This chain's CDR3 is CAISETSYEQYF. CDR3 DNA sequence: TGTGCCATCAGTGAGACCTCCTACGAGCAGTACTTC. V and J are TRBV10-3 and TRBJ2-7; the D is unclear. The CDR3 sequence is 12 residues long. V lost 2 bases to trimming and J lost 0 bases, with 2 bases between them. The germline V gene has CDR1 ENHRY and CDR2 SYGVKD.

This clone appeared a few times. V and J are TRBV5-4 and TRBJ2-1; D possibly corresponds to TRBD2 (6 bases). V lost 4 bases, J lost 0 bases, and 11 bases lay in between. Germline V CDR1 and CDR2: SGHNT, YYREEE (reference sequence). The CDR3 loop spans 15 amino acids. The CDR3 loop is CASSQKTSSYNEQFF. CDR3 in DNA: TGTGCCAGCAGCCAAAAGACTAGCTCCTACAATGAGCAGTTCTTC.

CDR3 sequence: CASRKGGSKYEQYF. The CDR3 region has the DNA TGTGCCAGCAGAAAAGGCGGGAGTAAGTACGAGCAGTACTTC. V is TRBV11-2 and J is TRBJ2-7, with 7 bases that match TRBD2. After removal of 6 bases from V and 4 bases from J, the junction contained 9 bases not matched to a gene. CDR3 length: 14 residues. The germline gives CDR1 SGHAT, CDR2 FQNNGV.

J is TRBJ1-4 and V is TRBV5-4; D is uncertain. Trimming shortened V by 7 bases and J by 4 bases, and 11 bases separated the two germline ends. Germline V lookup: CDR1 SGHNT, CDR2 YYREEE (reference sequence). The CDR3 is 13 residues long. For the CDR3, the DNA is TGTGCCAGCTACGACATGGGTAATGAAAAACTGTTTTTT. Encoded protein: CASYDMGNEKLFF.

This clone appeared a few times. The chain is built from TRBV28 and TRBJ2-4; D tentatively reads TRBD1 or TRBD2 (5 bases each). The germline V and J ends were trimmed by 5 bases and 4 bases, with 9 bases remaining between them. CDR3 size: 13 residues. Germline V gene lookup returns CDR1 MDHEN and CDR2 SYDVKM. The CDR3 here is CASSRDGKNIQYF. The DNA of the CDR3 is TGTGCCAGCAGTCGGGACGGAAAAAACATTCAGTACTTC.

As to this clone: The sample contains more than one DNA sequence encoding this CDR3. The gene calls are TRBV6-1 and TRBJ2-7; TRBD2 matches at 7 bases. V gave up 0 bases and J gave up 3 bases; unmatched junction bases: 5. The germline gives CDR1 MNHNS, CDR2 SASEGT. The CDR3 spans 15 residues. The CDR3 spells CASSEAGTGGYEQYF. The CDR3 nucleotides read TGTGCCAGCAGTGAAGCGGGAACGGGAGGCTACGAGCAGTACTTC.

This chain joins TRBV9 and TRBJ1-1; possible D gene TRBD1, 6 bases. This CDR3 has 18 amino acids. Germline V gene sequence: CDR1 SGDLS, CDR2 YYNGEE. Trimming stripped 0 bases from V and 4 bases from J, with 22 bases between. The CDR3 loop is CASSVGRTAARGATEAFF. The CDR3 nucleotides read TGTGCCAGCAGCGTAGGGAGGACAGCGGCGCGGGGGGCCACTGAAGCTTTCTTT.

V gene TRBV9 combines with J gene TRBJ2-7; D is tentatively TRBD1 or TRBD2 (5 bases each). The germline gives CDR1 SGDLS, CDR2 YYNGEE. Trimming left V 3 bases short and J 4 bases short, with 20 bases between. The CDR3 is made up of 16 amino acids. CDR3 DNA sequence: TGTGCCAGCAGCGAATCCGGGACCACCTTTTGGTACGAGCAGTACTTC. This codes for CASSESGTTFWYEQYF.

This CDR3 reads CATSLTGGNEQFF. In DNA form, the CDR3 reads TGTGCCACCAGCCTAACAGGGGGCAATGAGCAGTTCTTC. The chain links TRBV15 to TRBJ2-1; the match to TRBD1 covers 8 bases. The CDR3 is 13 residues long. V lost 5 bases to trimming and J lost 6 bases; unmatched junction nucleotides: 3. Germline values: CDR1 LNHNV, CDR2 YYDKDF (reference sequence). Based on the CDR3 plus reference TRBV15 and TRBJ2-1, the full variable domain is DAMVIQNPRYQVTQFGKPVTLSCSQTLNHNVMYWYQQKSSQAPKLLFHYYDKDFNNEADTPDNFQSRRPNTSFCFLDIRSPGLGDTAMYLCATSLTGGNEQFFGPGTRLTVL.